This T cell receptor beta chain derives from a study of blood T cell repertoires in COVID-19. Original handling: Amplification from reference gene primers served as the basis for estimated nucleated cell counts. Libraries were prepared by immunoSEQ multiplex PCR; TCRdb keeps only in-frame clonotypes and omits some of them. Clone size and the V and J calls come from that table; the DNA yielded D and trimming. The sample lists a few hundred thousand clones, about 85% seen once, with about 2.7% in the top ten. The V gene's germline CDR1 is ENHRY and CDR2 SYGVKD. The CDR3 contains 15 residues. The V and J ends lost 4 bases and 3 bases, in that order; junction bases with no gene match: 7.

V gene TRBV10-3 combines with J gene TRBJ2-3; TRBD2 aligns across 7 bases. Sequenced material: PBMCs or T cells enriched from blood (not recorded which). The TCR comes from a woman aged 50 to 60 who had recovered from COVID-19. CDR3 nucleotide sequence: TGTGCCATCAGTGGCGGCGGGAGTATAACAGATACGCAGTATTTT. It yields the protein CAISGGGSITDTQYF.